Listed below are T cell receptor beta chains from one sample, sequenced in a study of T cells in Graves' hyperthyroidism and ophthalmopathy. TCRdb re-analysed the multiplex PCR reads in MiXCR, keeping a single row per CDR3 protein. The data contain hundreds of thousands of distinct CDR3 sequences, approximately 21% of them seen just once; the ten biggest clones take up around 60%. Source material: blood. Receptors originate from a man aged 25-40 years with Graves' ophthalmopathy. Each CDR3 is given with its conserved first and last residue. D genes are given only for firm matches. Clone size is given for some rows only: seen once, a few or many times, or a class if the clone is expanded.

j_call d_call v_call clone_size cdr3_nt cdr3_aa
TRBJ2-7 NA TRBV7-2 NA TGTGCCAGCAGCTTAGCCGTGGCCGAGCAGTACTTC CASSLAVAEQYF
TRBJ2-3 NA TRBV7-8 NA TGTGCCAGCAGCCCCGCACAGGGAGCTAGCACAGATACGCAGTATTTT CASSPAQGASTDTQYF
TRBJ2-7 TRBD1 TRBV20-1 NA TGCAGTGCAACAGAGGGGGCCACTAGTTACGACGAGCAGTACTTC CSATEGATSYDEQYF
TRBJ2-3 TRBD2 TRBV14 NA TGTGCCAGCAGCCACTCCCTCGATACTAGCGGGAGTTGGGATACGCAGTATTTT CASSHSLDTSGSWDTQYF
TRBJ2-7 TRBD2 TRBV20-1 NA TGCAGTGCTAGGGCTAGCGGGAGATTTGGCGAGCAGTACTTC CSARASGRFGEQYF
TRBJ2-7 TRBD1 TRBV9 NA TGTGCCAGCAGCTTTACAGGGGACTACGAGCAGTACTTC CASSFTGDYEQYF
TRBJ1-4 NA TRBV28 few TGTGCCAGCAGTTTCAATAGTGAAAAACTGTTTTTT CASSFNSEKLFF
TRBJ2-1 NA TRBV2 many TGTGCCAGCAGAGAGGGAGGGGGCGGTCTTCGGGAGCAGTTCTTC CASREGGGGLREQFF
TRBJ2-3 TRBD2 TRBV7-9 NA TGTGCCAGCAGCTCCGGGGGGGCTATAGATACGCAGTATTTT CASSSGGAIDTQYF
TRBJ2-7 TRBD2 TRBV20-1 NA TGCAGTGCTAGAGATATGAGCGGGAGGAACCACGAGCAGTACTTC CSARDMSGRNHEQYF
TRBJ1-5 NA TRBV24-1 NA TGTGCCACCAGTGATAAGGCAGGTTGGAATCAGCCCCAGCATTTT CATSDKAGWNQPQHF
TRBJ2-4 TRBD2 TRBV28 few TGTGCCAGCAGTTTGGAGACTAGCGGGATGGTAGCCAAAAACATTCAGTACTTC CASSLETSGMVAKNIQYF
TRBJ2-5 NA TRBV5-1 NA TGCGCCAGCAGCTTGGAGATTGCGGGACGTCCGTACTTC CASSLEIAGRPYF
TRBJ1-4 NA TRBV11-2 few TGTGCCAGCAACCCGGGTTCGGGGGAAAAACTGTTTTTT CASNPGSGEKLFF
TRBJ1-2 NA TRBV7-9 few TGTGCCAGCAGTAACCAGGGGACCTATGGCTACACCTTC CASSNQGTYGYTF
TRBJ1-1 NA TRBV4-2 few TGTGCCAGCAGCCAAGATCTGGGGGCGGACACTGAAGCTTTCTTT CASSQDLGADTEAFF
TRBJ2-3 TRBD1 TRBV5-1 NA TGCGCCAGCAGCCCCAGGGGGCGAGTAAGCACAGATACGCAGTATTTT CASSPRGRVSTDTQYF
TRBJ2-1 TRBD1 TRBV6-5 few TGTGCCAGCAGTTACACGGGACAGGCGAGGTTCCACAATGAGCAGTTCTTC CASSYTGQARFHNEQFF
TRBJ1-4 NA TRBV2 NA TGTGCCAGCAGTGAACGGTCGGGAACTAATGAAAAACTGTTTTTT CASSERSGTNEKLFF
TRBJ2-5 NA TRBV9 few TGTGCCAGCTCACCTCCGGGCATTCGGGGTGAGACCCAGTACTTC CASSPPGIRGETQYF
TRBJ2-7 NA TRBV20-1 many TGCAGTGCCTTCGCCGCCGCCTACGAGCAGTACTTC CSAFAAAYEQYF
TRBJ2-7 NA TRBV5-1 NA TGCGCCAGCAGACCAACAGGACCCTCCTACGAGCAGTACTTC CASRPTGPSYEQYF
TRBJ2-2 NA TRBV9 NA TGTGTCAGCAGCGTAGTGGGTCACTTAAACACCGGGGAGCTGTTTTTT CVSSVVGHLNTGELFF
TRBJ2-3 TRBD2 TRBV6-2/TRBV6-3 NA TGTGCCAGCATCACCGGGACTAGCGGGACAACGCAGTATTTT CASITGTSGTTQYF
TRBJ2-7 NA TRBV6-5 many TGTGCCAGCAGTTACGGGGCGAGCGGGCTTACCTACGAGCAGTACTTC CASSYGASGLTYEQYF
TRBJ2-2 NA TRBV5-1 NA TGCGCCAGCAGCCCCGAAGCGCAGGGTGGATACACCGGGGAGCTGTTTTTT CASSPEAQGGYTGELFF
TRBJ2-6 NA TRBV27 NA TGTGCCAGCAGTCTTGGGAAGGGGGCCAACGTCCTGACTTTC CASSLGKGANVLTF
TRBJ1-5 TRBD1 TRBV5-5 many TGTGCCAGCAGTGCGGGACAGGGGGCTCGAGGGGATAGCAATCAGCCCCAGCATTTT CASSAGQGARGDSNQPQHF
TRBJ2-7 NA TRBV5-5 NA TGTGCCAGCAGTCTGGGGCTGATGCCCTACGAGCAGTACTTC CASSLGLMPYEQYF
TRBJ1-1 TRBD1 TRBV5-6 few TGTGCCAGCAGCATAAGGACAGGGGGCACAGCTTTCTTT CASSIRTGGTAFF
TRBJ2-1 TRBD2 TRBV20-1 NA TGCAGTGCCCGTAGCGGGGGCTACAATGAGCAGTTCTTC CSARSGGYNEQFF
TRBJ1-3 NA TRBV12-3/TRBV12-4 few TGTGCCAGCAGTTTCAGCTCTGGAAACACCATATATTTT CASSFSSGNTIYF
TRBJ1-1 NA TRBV2 many TGTGCCAGCAATGGGGACGCGGAGATGAACACTGAAGCTTTCTTT CASNGDAEMNTEAFF
TRBJ1-5 NA TRBV27 few TGTGCCAGCAGGGCGGAGGGACGGGGGAATCAGCCCCAGCATTTT CASRAEGRGNQPQHF
TRBJ2-3 NA TRBV6-1 few TGTGCCAGCAGTGAATCTCCAGGTCCAAGGGACACAGATACGCAGTATTTT CASSESPGPRDTDTQYF
TRBJ1-2 TRBD1 TRBV20-1 many TGCAGTGCCAGAGACAGGGTGTTTAGCTATGGCTACACCTTC CSARDRVFSYGYTF
TRBJ2-1 TRBD2 TRBV28 few TGTGCCAGCTTCTCCGCTTCAGGCGGGAGGGCCCAGGATGAGCAGTTCTTC CASFSASGGRAQDEQFF
TRBJ1-1 NA TRBV6-9 few TGTGCCAGCAGTTATGGAGGGGGGGTAAGCACTGAAGCTTTCTTT CASSYGGGVSTEAFF
TRBJ2-7 TRBD2 TRBV2 many TGTGCCAGCAGTGAAATAGCGGGGAACTCCTACGAGCAGTACTTC CASSEIAGNSYEQYF
TRBJ2-1 TRBD1 TRBV7-8 many TGTGCCAGCAGCTTAGACCCAGGGGGTGGGAATGAGCAGTTCTTC CASSLDPGGGNEQFF
TRBJ2-5 NA TRBV7-9 NA TGTGCCAGCACCACAGGGGAGGGAAGAAGGCTAAGTAGGGCCCAGTACTTC CASTTGEGRRLSRAQYF
TRBJ1-5 NA TRBV20-1 few TGCAGTGCTAGACTCAGGGTCAATCAGCCCCAGCATTTT CSARLRVNQPQHF
TRBJ2-7 NA TRBV9 NA TGTGCCAGCAGCGTAGAAAGCGTTCCATCCTACGAGCAGTACTTC CASSVESVPSYEQYF
TRBJ2-1 NA TRBV10-1 NA TGCGCCAGCAGTGAACAGCCTGACAATGAGCAGTTCTTC CASSEQPDNEQFF
TRBJ2-1 TRBD2 TRBV7-9 many TGTGCCAGCAGCCGGGGGACTACATACAATGAGCAGTTCTTC CASSRGTTYNEQFF
TRBJ2-2 TRBD1 TRBV29-1 NA TGCAGCGCCAAGGGACAGGGGAACACCGGGGAGCTGTTTTTT CSAKGQGNTGELFF
TRBJ1-2 NA TRBV6-1 NA TGTGCCAGCAGTCCCCCCGTAGGCGGTGGCTACACCTTC CASSPPVGGGYTF
TRBJ1-2 TRBD1 TRBV19 NA TGTGCCAGTAGTATAAATCGGGCAGGGGGAAGATTTAACTATGGCTACACCTTC CASSINRAGGRFNYGYTF
TRBJ2-1 NA TRBV27 NA TGTGCCAGCAGTTTATCAATTTATAGCTCCTACAATGAGCAGTTCTTC CASSLSIYSSYNEQFF
TRBJ2-3 NA TRBV29-1 NA TGCAGCGTTGGTGAAAGTCCGTCGGGCACAGATACGCAGTATTTT CSVGESPSGTDTQYF
TRBJ2-1 NA TRBV5-1 NA TGCGCCAGCAGCATAGGACAAGTCTACAATGAGCAGTTCTTC CASSIGQVYNEQFF
TRBJ2-1 TRBD2 TRBV3-1 NA TGTGCCAGCAGCCAAGTCCCTAGCGGGAGGAACAAGAACAATGAGCAGTTCTTC CASSQVPSGRNKNNEQFF
TRBJ2-1 TRBD1 TRBV12-3/TRBV12-4 NA TGTGCCAGCAGACTCAGACAGGGCCTAGTCTGGACGAAGGGGCAGTTCTTC CASRLRQGLVWTKGQFF
TRBJ2-5 NA TRBV11-3 NA TGTGCCAGCAGCTTAAGGGTCGGGAGAGAGACCCAGTACTTC CASSLRVGRETQYF
TRBJ2-1 TRBD2 TRBV7-8 few TGTGCCAGCGGCGACAGACTAGCGGGAAACGATGAGCAGTTCTTC CASGDRLAGNDEQFF
TRBJ1-1 NA TRBV10-2 many TGCGCCAGCAGTGAAGTTTGGACTGTGAACACTGAAGCTTTCTTT CASSEVWTVNTEAFF
TRBJ1-4 TRBD1 TRBV3-1 NA TGTGCCAGCAGCCCCGGGACAGTTAATGAAAAACTGTTTTTT CASSPGTVNEKLFF
TRBJ2-1 NA TRBV20-1 few TGCAGTGCTAGGGACCCTAGCGACAATGAGCAGTTCTTC CSARDPSDNEQFF
TRBJ1-2 TRBD1 TRBV18 few TGTGCCAGCTCAGAGAACAGGGGGCAGAGCTATGGCTACACCTTC CASSENRGQSYGYTF